This T cell receptor beta chain was identified in a study of PD-1 blockade in mismatch repair-deficient tumors. About the study: Enrolled about 2012-2016, patients had progressing, pretreated mismatch repair-deficient cancers of 12 types.

As regards this clone: Its antigen remains unknown.

All patients were mismatch repair deficient, assessed by either PCR or immunohistochemistry. The TCR-sequenced patients were three responders to pembrolizumab. Germline-derived CDR1 and CDR2 are SGHNT and YENEEA. The CDR3 consists of 15 residues. V lost 4 bases, J lost 5 bases, and 6 bases stayed unmatched. General study results and limits: Rapid post-treatment expansion, then contraction, generally preceding radiologic response, marked tumor-resident clones.

Using immunoSEQ multiplex PCR, the repertoire was profiled, and TCRdb retains in-frame clones only, with some absent. The sample shows roughly 84,000 clones, roughly 80% of them seen only once. The chain uses TRBV11-3 and TRBJ2-5; 11 bases map to TRBD2. This clonotype was obtained from an adult with mismatch repair-deficient cancer. This sample comprised peripheral blood, obtained 12 weeks after starting pembrolizumab. This CDR3 reads CASSSTSGTGETQYF. CDR3 coding DNA: TGTGCCAGCAGCTCGACTAGCGGGACAGGCGAGACCCAGTACTTC.